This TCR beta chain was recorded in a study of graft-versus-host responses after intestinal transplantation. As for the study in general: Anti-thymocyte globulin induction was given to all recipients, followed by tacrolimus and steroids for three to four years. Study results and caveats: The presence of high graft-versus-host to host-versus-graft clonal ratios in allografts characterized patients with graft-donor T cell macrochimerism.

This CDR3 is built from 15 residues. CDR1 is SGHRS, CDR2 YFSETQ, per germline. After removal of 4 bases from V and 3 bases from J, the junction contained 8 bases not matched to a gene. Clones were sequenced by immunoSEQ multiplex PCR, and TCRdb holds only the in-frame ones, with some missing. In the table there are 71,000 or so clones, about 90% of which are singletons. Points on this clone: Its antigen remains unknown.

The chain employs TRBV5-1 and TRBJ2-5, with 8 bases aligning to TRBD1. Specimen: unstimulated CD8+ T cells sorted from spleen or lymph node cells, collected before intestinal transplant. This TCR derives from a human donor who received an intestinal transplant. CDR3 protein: CASSGRDRRKETQYF. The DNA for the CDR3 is TGCGCCAGCAGCGGGCGGGACAGGCGAAAAGAGACCCAGTACTTC.